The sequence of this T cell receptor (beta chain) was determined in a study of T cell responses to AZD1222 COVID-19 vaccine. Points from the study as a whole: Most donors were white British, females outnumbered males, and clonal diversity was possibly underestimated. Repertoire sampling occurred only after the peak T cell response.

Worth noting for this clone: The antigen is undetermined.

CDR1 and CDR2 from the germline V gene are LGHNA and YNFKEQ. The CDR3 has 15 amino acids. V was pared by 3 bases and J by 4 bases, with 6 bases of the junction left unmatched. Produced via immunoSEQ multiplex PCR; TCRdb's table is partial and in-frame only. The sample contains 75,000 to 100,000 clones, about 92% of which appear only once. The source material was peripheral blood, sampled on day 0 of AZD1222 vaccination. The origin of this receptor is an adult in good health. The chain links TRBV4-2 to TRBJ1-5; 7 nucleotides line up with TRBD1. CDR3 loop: CASSQQTGLNQPQHF. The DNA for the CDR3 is TGTGCCAGCAGCCAGCAGACAGGGCTTAATCAGCCCCAGCATTTT.